The entry that follows covers one T cell receptor (beta chain) sequence. No antigen is known for it. The data belong to a study of cytomegalovirus exposure and HLA in healthy donors. Study findings and constraints: In vitro work confirmed that a few CMV-associated chains recognize CMV antigens. Later analysis showed most CMV-associated TCR beta chains appearing HLA-restricted.

After removal of 5 bases from V and 6 bases from J, the junction contained 12 bases not matched to a gene. Germline-derived CDR1 and CDR2 are SGHDT and YYEEEE. The CDR3 extends over 16 amino acids. The PCR ran on 60 Vbeta and 13 Jbeta primers. Only in-frame clones appear in the TCRdb table, and some are missing; sequencing was by immunoSEQ multiplex PCR. The table shows about 130,000 clones, with 70% occurring only once. The material sequenced was PBMCs. The chain has TRBV5-6 and TRBJ2-2; 8 bases are shared with TRBD2. The sequence was collected from a woman aged 55-69 years in good health and CMV-seropositive. The CDR3 loop is CASSLSGTSRAGELFF. As DNA, the CDR3 is TGTGCCAGCAGTTTATCCGGGACTAGTCGTGCCGGGGAGCTGTTTTTT.